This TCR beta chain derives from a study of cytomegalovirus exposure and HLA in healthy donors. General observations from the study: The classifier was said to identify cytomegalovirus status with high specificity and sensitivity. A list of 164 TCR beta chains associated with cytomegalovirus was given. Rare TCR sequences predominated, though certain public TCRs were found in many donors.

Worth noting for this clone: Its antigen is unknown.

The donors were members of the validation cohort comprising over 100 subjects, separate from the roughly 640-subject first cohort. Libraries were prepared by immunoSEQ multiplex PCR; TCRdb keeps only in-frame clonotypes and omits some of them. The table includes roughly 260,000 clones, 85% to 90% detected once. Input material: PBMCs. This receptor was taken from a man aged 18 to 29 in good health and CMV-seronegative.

In DNA form, the CDR3 reads TGTGCCAGCAGCTTAGGACAGAACACTGAAGCTTTCTTT. Its protein product is CASSLGQNTEAFF. The rearrangement links TRBV7-9 to TRBJ1-1, with D unclear. Per the germline V gene, CDR1 is SEHNR and CDR2 is FQNEAQ (reference sequence). V was clipped by 1 base and J by 1 base, with 4 bases between them. The CDR3 length is 13 residues.